The 27 T cell receptor beta chains listed next were all sequenced from one sample in a study of cytomegalovirus exposure and HLA in healthy donors. PCR used 60 Vbeta primers and 13 Jbeta primers. Assay used: immunoSEQ multiplex PCR; TCRdb lists only in-frame clones, some missing. This table holds under 150,000 clones, about 80% found once. Material for sequencing was PBMCs. These receptors came from a boy younger than 10 in good health and CMV-seronegative.

The chain has TRBV2 and TRBJ2-3; 9 nucleotides match TRBD1. V lost 3 bases, J lost 3 bases, and 10 bases stayed unmatched. Germline V gives CDR1 SNHLY, CDR2 FYNNEI. The CDR3 totals 17 residues. CDR3 loop: CASSEGQGLRQTDTQYF. The CDR3 coding sequence is TGTGCCAGCAGTGAGGGACAGGGCTTGCGACAGACAGATACGCAGTATTTT.

The chain carries TRBV19 and TRBJ2-5, with 7 bases identical to TRBD1. Germline V gene sequence: CDR1 LNHDA, CDR2 SQIVND (reference sequence). Trimming removed 5 bases from V and 5 bases from J; junction bases left unmatched: 23. The CDR3 loop spans 19 amino acids. The DNA for the CDR3 is TGTGCCAGTAGTCTCGGGACAGAGGCCGAGGACGAACGAAAGGAGACCCAGTACTTC. Residues: CASSLGTEAEDERKETQYF.

The CDR3 DNA reads TGTGCCAGCAGGACATCGACAGGGCAGGAAAAACTGTTTTTT. Encoded protein: CASRTSTGQEKLFF. This chain joins TRBV2 and TRBJ1-4, with 7 bases that match TRBD1. Trimming at V came to 6 bases and at J to 8 bases, leaving 9 bases not matched to a gene. Per the germline V gene, CDR1 is SNHLY and CDR2 is FYNNEI. The CDR3 is 14 residues long.

J is TRBJ2-3 and V is TRBV6-5, with D maybe TRBD1 (5 bases). This CDR3 is 13 amino acids long. Germline lookup yields CDR1 MNHEY and CDR2 SVGAGI. Trimming cost V 6 bases and J 8 bases, with 15 bases left between them. The CDR3 DNA follows: TGTGCCAGCAGCGACAGAACCAGCCTTACGCAGTATTTT. As protein: CASSDRTSLTQYF.

The chain couples TRBV12-5 to TRBJ2-5, with D tentatively TRBD1 (6 bases). CDR3 length equals 15 residues. The germline CDR1 and CDR2 sequences are LGHNT and FRNRAP. The germline V and J ends were trimmed by 0 bases and 5 bases, with 13 bases remaining between them. The CDR3 bases are TGTGCTAGTGGTTTGGTAAGAGGACAGAGGGAGACCCAGTACTTC. Translated, it gives CASGLVRGQRETQYF.

This clone was observed once. The chain couples TRBV7-9 to TRBJ2-7; D not certain. Trimming stripped 0 bases from V and 6 bases from J, with 15 bases between. The germline gives CDR1 SEHNR, CDR2 FQNEAQ (reference sequence). The CDR3 sequence is 15 residues long. Written as DNA, the CDR3 is TGTGCCAGCAGCTTAGCGCGAACCCCCGTTGGCGAGCAGTACTTC. Amino acid sequence: CASSLARTPVGEQYF.

The chain couples TRBV7-9 to TRBJ2-3; 7 nucleotides match TRBD2. Germline assignment: CDR1 SEHNR and CDR2 FQNEAQ (reference sequence). This CDR3 contains 17 residues. Trimming removed 1 base from V and 2 bases from J; junction bases left unmatched: 9. This CDR3 is CASSLGGGPRDTDTQYF. The CDR3 DNA reads TGTGCCAGCAGCTTAGGGGGAGGGCCTAGGGACACAGATACGCAGTATTTT. Together with reference TRBV7-9 and TRBJ2-3, the CDR3 gives the full variable domain: DTGVSQNPRHKITKRGQNVTFRCDPISEHNRLYWYRQTLGQGPEFLTYFQNEAQLEKSRLLSDRFSAERPKGSFSTLEIQRTEQGDSAMYLCASSLGGGPRDTDTQYFGPGTRLTVL.

The genes are TRBV28 and TRBJ1-5; 11 bases are shared with TRBD1. The germline CDR1 and CDR2 sequences are MDHEN and SYDVKM. The CDR3 runs to 19 residues. J lost 0 bases, V lost 5 bases, and 12 bases had no gene match. This chain's CDR3 is CASSPRDRGVLYSNQPQHF. CDR3 nucleotides: TGTGCCAGCAGTCCAAGGGACAGGGGGGTCCTTTATAGCAATCAGCCCCAGCATTTT.

The chain has TRBV5-5 and TRBJ1-1, with TRBD1 matching 11 bases. The germline gives CDR1 SGHKS, CDR2 YYEKEE (reference sequence). Trimming at V came to 6 bases and at J to 1 base, leaving 11 bases not matched to a gene. The CDR3 loop spans 17 amino acids. The CDR3 nucleotides read TGTGCCAGCACCACCCCGGGACAGGGGGGGAAGAACACTGAAGCTTTCTTT. It translates to CASTTPGQGGKNTEAFF. Full variable domain (remainder filled in from reference TRBV5-5 and TRBJ1-1): DAGVTQSPTHLIKTRGQQVTLRCSPISGHKSVSWYQQVLGQGPQFIFQYYEKEERGRGNFPDRFSARQFPNYSSELNVNALLLGDSALYLCASTTPGQGGKNTEAFFGQGTRLTVV.

The CDR3 DNA follows: TGTGCCAGCAGCTTACTAGCGGGAGGGCGCACAGATACGCAGTATTTT. Protein product: CASSLLAGGRTDTQYF. V usage is TRBV7-9 and J usage is TRBJ2-3, with 12 bases identical to TRBD2. The length of the CDR3 is 16 residues. J was trimmed by 1 base and V by 2 bases; bases with no gene match: 1. Germline V gene data show CDR1 as SEHNR and CDR2 as FQNEAQ (reference sequence).

The V call is TRBV15, the J call TRBJ2-5, with 11 bases lining up with TRBD2. The V segment lost 4 bases and the J segment 4 bases; nucleotides outside the gene matches: 8. The CDR3 extends over 16 amino acids. Germline V gene lookup returns CDR1 LNHNV and CDR2 YYDKDF (reference sequence). CDR3 nucleotide sequence: TGTGCCACCAGCATTTTAGCGGGAGGGGGAAGAGAGACCCAGTACTTC. It encodes CATSILAGGGRETQYF.

V is TRBV10-3 and J is TRBJ1-5, with D perhaps matching TRBD1 (5 bases). In germline, CDR1 is ENHRY, CDR2 SYGVKD. The germline V and J ends were trimmed by 2 bases and 6 bases, with 17 bases remaining between them. The CDR3 sequence is 16 residues long. Written as DNA, the CDR3 is TGTGCCATCAGTGAGACGTCCTTGGCGGGGGGTCAGCCCCAGCATTTT. It specifies CAISETSLAGGQPQHF.

The genes are TRBV5-6 and TRBJ2-3; D ambiguous. The V end lost 2 bases, the J end lost 0 bases, and 16 bases lay between the germline ends. The CDR3 contains 17 residues. Germline V gene lookup returns CDR1 SGHDT and CDR2 YYEEEE. DNA for the CDR3: TGTGCCAGCAGCTTCTTGAAGCGTCACTTAAGCACAGATACGCAGTATTTT. Residues: CASSFLKRHLSTDTQYF.

The CDR3 DNA sequence: TGTGCCATCAGTGAGGGGACAGGGGGCTATGGCTACACCTTC. Amino acid sequence: CAISEGTGGYGYTF. The V and J genes are TRBV10-3 and TRBJ1-2; TRBD1 agrees at 11 bases. The length of the CDR3 is 14 residues. V trimming: 2 bases; J trimming: 4 bases; junction bases outside the gene matches: 0. CDR1 is ENHRY and CDR2 is SYGVKD in the germline V gene.

The gene calls are TRBV19 and TRBJ2-1, with TRBD2 matching 13 bases. With 10 bases clipped from V and 10 bases from J, the junction kept 13 bases outside the gene matches. The length of the CDR3 is 15 residues. Germline CDR1 and CDR2: LNHDA and SQIVND (reference sequence). The CDR3 coding sequence is TGTGCCACAACGGGACTAGCGGGATGGGGCGGAGAGCAGTTCTTC. Residues: CATTGLAGWGGEQFF.

The chain employs TRBV5-1 and TRBJ1-2; 9 bases are shared with TRBD1. CDR3 length: 13 amino acids. V lost 3 bases to trimming and J lost 10 bases; unmatched junction nucleotides: 7. Germline V gene sequence: CDR1 SGHRS, CDR2 YFSETQ. CDR3 coding DNA: TGCGCCAGCAGCTCAACAGGGGGCAGGGACTACACCTTC. It codes for CASSSTGGRDYTF.

The chain couples TRBV6-6 to TRBJ1-3; D possibly corresponds to TRBD1 (5 bases). The CDR3 has 14 residues. Germline CDR1 reads MNHNY; CDR2 reads SVGAGI (reference sequence). V dropped 5 bases and J dropped 0 bases, with 8 bases sitting between them. CDR3 sequence reads: CASSPTASGNTIYF. In DNA, the CDR3 is TGTGCCAGCAGTCCGACAGCCTCTGGAAACACCATATATTTT.

The V gene is TRBV9, the J gene TRBJ2-5; 9 bases align to TRBD1. V shed 3 bases, J shed 5 bases, and the junction held 8 bases outside the gene matches. The germline V gene encodes CDR1 SGDLS and CDR2 YYNGEE. The CDR3 spans 15 residues. CDR3 region: CASSGAGGQGETQYF. The CDR3 DNA is TGTGCCAGCAGCGGGGCAGGTGGACAGGGGGAGACCCAGTACTTC.

This clone came up once. This chain joins TRBV10-2 and TRBJ2-1, with 10 bases identical to TRBD2. Germline V gene sequence: CDR1 WSHSY, CDR2 SAAADI. The CDR3 has 16 residues. After removal of 8 bases from V and 5 bases from J, the junction contained 12 bases not matched to a gene. CDR3 region: CASLRAWTSGNNEQFF. CDR3 coding DNA: TGCGCCAGCCTACGGGCCTGGACTAGCGGAAACAATGAGCAGTTCTTC.

The chain recombines TRBV18 with TRBJ2-7; a possible D gene is TRBD1 (6 bases). Germline CDR1 and CDR2: KGHSH and LQKENI. The CDR3 runs 13 residues. The CDR3 loop reads CASSQDRRSEEYV. The CDR3 region has the DNA TGTGCCAGCTCGCAGGACAGAAGGAGCGAGGAGTACGTC.

The chain combines TRBV4-2 with TRBJ2-1, with TRBD2 identical over 7 bases. Trimming cost V 3 bases and J 3 bases; bases outside gene matches: 8. The CDR3 is made up of 16 amino acids. Germline V gene sequence: CDR1 LGHNA, CDR2 YNFKEQ. The CDR3 coding sequence is TGTGCCAGCAGCCAGACCACGGGGGGTAGCTACAATGAGCAGTTCTTC. It is translated as CASSQTTGGSYNEQFF.

The rearrangement uses TRBV2 and TRBJ1-3; D might be TRBD1 (5 bases). V lost 6 bases to trimming and J lost 1 base, with 13 bases between them. The CDR3 is 15 residues long. Germline CDR1 SNHLY, CDR2 FYNNEI. In DNA, the CDR3 is TGTGCCAGCAGGGAGGGGACCTCTTCTGGAAACACCATATATTTT. This translates into CASREGTSSGNTIYF.

The chain joins TRBV7-9 to TRBJ1-6; D might be TRBD1 (5 bases). Germline lookup yields CDR1 SEHNR and CDR2 FQNEAQ (reference sequence). V dropped 3 bases and J dropped 9 bases, with 15 bases sitting between them. The CDR3 runs to 15 residues. CDR3 in amino acids: CASSLSPGEFSPLHF. The CDR3 nucleotides read TGTGCCAGCAGCTTGAGTCCGGGGGAGTTTTCACCCCTCCACTTT.

This clone was recorded a few times. The same CDR3 also results from other DNA sequences found in this sample. The rearrangement links TRBV28 to TRBJ2-6; a weak D match, TRBD2 (5 bases). Germline V lookup: CDR1 MDHEN, CDR2 SYDVKM. The CDR3 totals 16 residues. The V and J ends lost 5 bases and 2 bases respectively, with 13 bases between them. In DNA form, the CDR3 reads TGTGCCAGCAGTCCCCCGGGGAGACCTGGGGCCAACGTCCTGACTTTC. Its translation is CASSPPGRPGANVLTF. Variable domain in full (rest from reference TRBV28 and TRBJ2-6): DVKVTQSSRYLVKRTGEKVFLECVQDMDHENMFWYRQDPGLGLRLIYFSYDVKMKEKGDIPEGYSVSREKKERFSLILESASTNQTSMYLCASSPPGRPGANVLTFGAGSRLTVL.

To note about this clone: Other DNA variants within this sample encode the same CDR3. The chain carries TRBV19 and TRBJ2-1; 12 bases are shared with TRBD2. J gave up 3 bases and V 5 bases, and 5 bases lay outside the gene matches. CDR3 size: 16 residues. CDR1 and CDR2 from the germline V gene are LNHDA and SQIVND (reference sequence). For the CDR3, the DNA is TGTGCCAGTAGTCCTAGACTAGCGGGAGACTACAATGAGCAGTTCTTC. Protein product: CASSPRLAGDYNEQFF.

The chain has TRBV20-1 and TRBJ2-1; weak D call: TRBD2 (5 bases). The V end was cut by 6 bases, the J end by 6 bases, with 9 bases between. Germline loops: CDR1 DFQATT, CDR2 SNEGSKA (reference sequence). The CDR3 spans 11 residues. DNA of the CDR3: TGCAGTGCCCCCACTAGCAATGAGCAGTTCTTC. Translation gives CSAPTSNEQFF.

V gene TRBV20-1 combines with J gene TRBJ2-7; tentative D call: TRBD2 (6 bases). The CDR3 spans 11 residues. Trimming stripped 3 bases from V and 4 bases from J, with 7 bases between. Looked up from germline, CDR1 is DFQATT and CDR2 is SNEGSKA (reference sequence). CDR3: CSASGGYEQYV. DNA of the CDR3: TGCAGTGCTAGCGGGGGATACGAGCAGTACGTC.